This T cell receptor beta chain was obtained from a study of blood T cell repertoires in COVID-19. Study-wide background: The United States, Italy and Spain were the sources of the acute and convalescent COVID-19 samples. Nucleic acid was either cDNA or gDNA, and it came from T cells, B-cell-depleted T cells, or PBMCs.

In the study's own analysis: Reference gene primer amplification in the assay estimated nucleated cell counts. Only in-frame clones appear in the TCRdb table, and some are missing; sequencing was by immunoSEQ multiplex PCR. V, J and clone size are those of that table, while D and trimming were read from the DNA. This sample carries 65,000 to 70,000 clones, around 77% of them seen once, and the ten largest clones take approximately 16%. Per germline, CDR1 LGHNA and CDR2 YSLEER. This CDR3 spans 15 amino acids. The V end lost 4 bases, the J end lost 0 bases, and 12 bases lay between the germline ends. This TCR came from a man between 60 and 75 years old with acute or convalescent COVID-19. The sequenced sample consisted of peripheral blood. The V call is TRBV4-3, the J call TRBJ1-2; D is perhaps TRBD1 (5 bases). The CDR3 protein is CASSRTGQANYGYTF. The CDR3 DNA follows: TGCGCCAGCAGCCGAACAGGCCAAGCTAACTATGGCTACACCTTC.